The 7 T cell receptor beta chains given below trace back to one sample, sequenced in a study of shared clonotypes between healthy human individuals (dated by TCRdb to about 2020). The protocol used for the library was the immunoSEQ multiplex PCR assay. The table comes from immuneACCESS by way of TCRdb, which keeps in-frame sequences with V and J called. Part of the clones is missing from these tables; in studies checked, under half for an unresolved V gene and the rest for unknown reasons. Counted in this sample were about 2,500,000 clones; roughly 92% of them appeared once. The top ten constitute 0.13% to 0.15% of the sample. Sequenced: naive CD4+ T cells sorted from blood. Explained via the paper, the cell subset or site label denotes: CD45RA+ positively selected. The receptors were gathered from a man aged 18 to 30 in good health.

This clone was observed a handful of times. This chain joins TRBV10-1 and TRBJ1-1; no reliable D call. The CDR3 sequence is 12 residues long. The V gene lost 2 bases and the J gene lost 3 bases, with 4 bases spanning the gap. Per germline, CDR1 WNHNN and CDR2 SYGVQD (reference sequence). The CDR3 DNA reads TGCGCCAGCAGTGAGACGGACACTGAAGCTTTCTTT. It specifies CASSETDTEAFF.

V is TRBV7-2 and J is TRBJ1-1; weak D call: TRBD1 (5 bases). Trimming took off 3 bases at V and 5 bases at J, with 13 bases between the two ends. Germline V lookup: CDR1 SGHTA, CDR2 FQGNSA. The CDR3 has 14 amino acids. The CDR3: CASSFRESATEAFF. DNA for the CDR3: TGTGCCAGCAGCTTCAGGGAATCGGCAACTGAAGCTTTCTTT.

This rearrangement joins TRBV7-2 to TRBJ2-7, with 7 bases aligning to TRBD1. V dropped 3 bases and J dropped 0; count of bases not matched to a gene: 2. Germline V gene lookup returns CDR1 SGHTA and CDR2 FQGNSA. This CDR3 comprises 14 residues. CDR3 coding DNA: TGTGCCAGCAGCTTTTGGGACAGCTCCTACGAGCAGTACTTC. Translated: CASSFWDSSYEQYF.

The chain has TRBV19 and TRBJ2-1; D may be TRBD1 or TRBD2 (5 bases each). This CDR3 has 16 amino acids. Germline lookup yields CDR1 LNHDA and CDR2 SQIVND (reference sequence). Trimming removed 3 bases from V and 6 bases from J, with 18 bases in between. In nucleotides, the CDR3 is TGTGCCAGTAGTATTTCTGGGGCTCTGGGGGTCAATGAGCAGTTCTTC. This gives the protein CASSISGALGVNEQFF.

V and J are TRBV6-1 and TRBJ2-3, with D perhaps matching TRBD2 (6 bases). The CDR3 has 16 residues. With 0 bases removed from V and 2 bases from J, the gap between germline ends came to 12 bases. Germline assignment: CDR1 MNHNS and CDR2 SASEGT. CDR3 in DNA: TGTGCCAGCAGTGAAGCCCGGACTATCGCCACAGATACGCAGTATTTT. Encoded protein: CASSEARTIATDTQYF.

V usage is TRBV9 and J usage is TRBJ1-4; 7 positions agree with TRBD1. CDR3 size: 14 residues. Losses at the gene ends were 3 bases for V and 8 bases for J; bases not matched to a gene: 7. Germline-derived CDR1 and CDR2 are SGDLS and YYNGEE. CDR3 loop: CASSERQGREKLFF. DNA of the CDR3: TGTGCCAGCAGCGAGCGACAGGGAAGAGAAAAACTGTTTTTT.

This chain links TRBV6-1 with TRBJ1-1; 7 bases match TRBD1. The CDR3 extends over 14 amino acids. The germline V gene encodes CDR1 MNHNS and CDR2 SASEGT. Trimming cost V 5 bases and J 4 bases; bases outside gene matches: 7. The CDR3 DNA reads TGTGCCAGCAGTCAGACAGGGTCTATCACTGAAGCTTTCTTT. It encodes CASSQTGSITEAFF.